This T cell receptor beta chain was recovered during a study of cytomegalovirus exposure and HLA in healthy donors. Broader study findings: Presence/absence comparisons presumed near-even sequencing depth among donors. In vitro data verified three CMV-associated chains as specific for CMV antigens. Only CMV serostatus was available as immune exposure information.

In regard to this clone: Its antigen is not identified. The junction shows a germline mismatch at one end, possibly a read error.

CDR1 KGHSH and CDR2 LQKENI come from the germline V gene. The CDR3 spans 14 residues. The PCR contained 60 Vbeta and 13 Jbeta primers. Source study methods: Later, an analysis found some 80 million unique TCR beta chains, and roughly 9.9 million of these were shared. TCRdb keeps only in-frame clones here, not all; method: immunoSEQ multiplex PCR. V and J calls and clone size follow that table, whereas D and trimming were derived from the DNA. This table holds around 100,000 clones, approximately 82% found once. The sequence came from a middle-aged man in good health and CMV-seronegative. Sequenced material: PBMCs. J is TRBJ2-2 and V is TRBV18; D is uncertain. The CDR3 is CASSPPAVAGELFF. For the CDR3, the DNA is TGTGCCAGTTCACCACCAGCCGTCGCCGGGGAGCTGTTTTTT.